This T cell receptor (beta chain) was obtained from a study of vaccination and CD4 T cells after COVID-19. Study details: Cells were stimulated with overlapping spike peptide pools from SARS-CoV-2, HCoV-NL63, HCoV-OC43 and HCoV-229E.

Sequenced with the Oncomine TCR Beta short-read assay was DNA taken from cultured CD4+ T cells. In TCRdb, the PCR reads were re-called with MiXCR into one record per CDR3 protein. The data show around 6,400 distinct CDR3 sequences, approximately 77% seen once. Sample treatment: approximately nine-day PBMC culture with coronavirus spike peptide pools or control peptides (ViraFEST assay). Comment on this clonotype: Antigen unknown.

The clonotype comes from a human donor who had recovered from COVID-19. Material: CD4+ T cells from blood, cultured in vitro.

CDR3 nucleotide sequence: TGTGCCACCAGCAGAGGGGAGCAGGGTTTTTTTAGTGAGCAGTTCTTC. This translates into CATSRGEQGFFSEQFF. This chain joins TRBV15 and TRBJ2-1; either TRBD1 or TRBD2 may supply D (5 bases each). Looked up from germline, CDR1 is LNHNV and CDR2 is YYDKDF (reference sequence). Trimming left V 1 base short and J 9 bases short, with 19 bases between. This CDR3 comprises 16 residues.